These 7 T cell receptor beta chains were sequenced from one sample in a study of shared clonotypes between healthy human individuals. Generated by immunoSEQ multiplex PCR, the TCRdb table keeps only in-frame clones and is missing some. Seen here are roughly 1.5 million clones, 98% observed once, and the top ten hold about 0.42%. The sequencing input was naive CD4+ T cells sorted from blood. Subset meaning: CD45RA+ positively selected. The receptors come from a man under 40 in good health.

Remarks on this clone: The junction departs from germline at one end; a sequencing error may be responsible. CDR3 coding DNA: TGTGCCACCGGCAGGGGACAGGGGGCGTTGGGCTACACCTTC. Translated, it gives CATGRGQGALGYTF. The rearrangement links TRBV15 to TRBJ1-2; TRBD1 aligns across 12 bases. The CDR3 has 14 residues. Germline V gene lookup returns CDR1 LNHNV and CDR2 YYDKDF (reference sequence). The full variable domain, in which reference TRBV15 and TRBJ1-2 provide the parts outside the CDR3, is DAMVIQNPRYQVTQFGKPVTLSCSQTLNHNVMYWYQQKSSQAPKLLFHYYDKDFNNEADTPDNFQSRRPNTSFCFLDIRSPGLGDTAMYLCATGRGQGALGYTFGSGTRLTVV.

This rearrangement joins TRBV2 to TRBJ2-1, with TRBD2 matching over 13 bases. This CDR3 comprises 16 residues. The trim removed 5 bases at V and 2 bases at J, leaving 3 bases unmatched. Germline V gene sequence: CDR1 SNHLY, CDR2 FYNNEI. The CDR3 sequence is CASSLTSGRAYNEQFF. DNA for the CDR3: TGTGCCAGCAGTTTAACTAGCGGGAGGGCCTACAATGAGCAGTTCTTC. Full variable domain (rest looked up from reference TRBV2 and TRBJ2-1): EPEVTQTPSHQVTQMGQEVILRCVPISNHLYFYWYRQILGQKVEFLVSFYNNEISEKSEIFDDQFSVERPDGSNFTLKIRSTKLEDSAMYFCASSLTSGRAYNEQFFGPGTRLTVL.

The gene calls are TRBV25-1 and TRBJ2-7, with D unclear. The V gene lost 5 bases and the J gene lost 2 bases, with 13 bases spanning the gap. This CDR3 is 14 amino acids long. The germline V gene encodes CDR1 MGHDK and CDR2 SYGVNS. The CDR3 reads CASSNPGSAYEQYF. The CDR3 nucleotides read TGTGCCAGCAGTAACCCGGGTTCAGCCTACGAGCAGTACTTC.

The chain couples TRBV18 to TRBJ2-5, with TRBD2 matching 7 bases. From germline, CDR1 is KGHSH and CDR2 LQKENI. This CDR3 comprises 16 residues. V shed 6 bases and J 1 base; nucleotides not matched to a gene: 11. The CDR3 DNA sequence: TGTGCCAGCTCCCCATGGGCGGGAGATGGCCAAGAGACCCAGTACTTC. This sequence encodes CASSPWAGDGQETQYF.

The chain recombines TRBV14 with TRBJ2-5, with TRBD2 matching over 9 bases. The CDR3 is made up of 16 amino acids. The V segment lost 0 bases and the J segment 4 bases; nucleotides outside the gene matches: 6. In germline, CDR1 is SGHDN, CDR2 FVKESK. The CDR3 region has the DNA TGTGCCAGCAGCCAAGACTGGCGGGAGGGAGCAGAGACCCAGTACTTC. The encoded protein is CASSQDWREGAETQYF.

The chain joins TRBV10-3 to TRBJ2-7; D is perhaps TRBD1 or TRBD2 (6 bases each). CDR3 size: 14 residues. V was shortened by 11 bases and J by 0 bases, with 17 bases between the two germline ends. The V gene's germline CDR1 is ENHRY and CDR2 SYGVKD. In DNA form, the CDR3 reads TGTGCCTGCACCGCGGGGACAAACTCCTACGAGCAGTACTTC. This translates into CACTAGTNSYEQYF.

This rearrangement joins TRBV18 to TRBJ2-7; D is tentatively TRBD1 or TRBD2 (5 bases each). The CDR3 runs to 17 residues. Trimming pared 0 bases from V and 3 bases from J, leaving 18 bases between. Germline loops: CDR1 KGHSH, CDR2 LQKENI. The CDR3 spells CASSPPPSGQRSYEQYF. CDR3 in DNA: TGTGCCAGCTCACCACCCCCCTCGGGGCAGCGAAGCTACGAGCAGTACTTC.